Following are 5 T cell receptor beta chains from one sample sequenced in a study of blood T cell repertoires in COVID-19. Sequencing was performed with immunoSEQ multiplex PCR; in TCRdb, only in-frame clones are kept and a portion is missing. The data contain fewer than 450,000 clones, around 87% of them seen just once; the ten biggest clones take up about 6.9%. The sample was peripheral blood. The receptors here all came from a woman between 50 and 59 years old with COVID-19, enrolled during active disease.

V is TRBV27 and J is TRBJ2-7; 10 positions agree with TRBD1. Germline V gives CDR1 MNHEY, CDR2 SMNVEV (reference sequence). With V trimmed by 7 bases and J by 9 bases, 18 bases remained unmatched. The CDR3 consists of 16 residues. DNA of the CDR3: TGTGCCAGCACCACCCTTGCGGGACAGGGGATCTTTGGGCAGTACTTC. This gives the protein CASTTLAGQGIFGQYF.

The chain uses TRBV18 and TRBJ2-2; TRBD1 is a possible D gene (6 bases). The germline CDR1 and CDR2 sequences are KGHSH and LQKENI. V was pared by 1 base and J by 4 bases, with 10 bases between. This CDR3 is built from 15 residues. The CDR3, as DNA: TGTGCCAGCTCACCACTTGGGGGCTCCACCGGGGAGCTGTTTTTT. This codes for CASSPLGGSTGELFF.

The chain carries TRBV5-4 and TRBJ1-2; 8 positions agree with TRBD1. After removal of 5 bases from V and 4 bases from J, the junction contained 16 bases not matched to a gene. CDR3 size: 17 residues. Germline loops: CDR1 SGHNT, CDR2 YYREEE (reference sequence). CDR3 loop: CASSRGATPGQVYGYTF. CDR3 bases: TGTGCCAGCAGTCGTGGGGCGACCCCGGGACAGGTCTATGGCTACACCTTC.

CDR3 DNA: TGCGCCAGCAGCTTGGCGGGAGACGAAGAGACCCAGTACTTC. This encodes CASSLAGDEETQYF. The V gene is TRBV5-1, the J gene TRBJ2-5; tentatively, D is TRBD2 (6 bases). The V end was cut by 0 bases, the J end by 3 bases, with 9 bases between. The CDR3 spans 14 residues. The V gene's germline CDR1 is SGHRS and CDR2 YFSETQ.

The CDR3 region has the DNA TGTGCCAGTAGTATTGGACAGGACTCCTACGAGCAGTACTTC. As protein: CASSIGQDSYEQYF. This chain connects TRBV19 to TRBJ2-7; 7 nucleotides line up with TRBD1. The germline V gene has CDR1 LNHDA and CDR2 SQIVND (reference sequence). CDR3 length: 14 amino acids. J gave up 0 bases and V 3 bases, and 2 bases lay outside the gene matches. The variable domain in full, with the rest retrieved from reference TRBV19 and TRBJ2-7, is DGGITQSPKYLFRKEGQNVTLSCEQNLNHDAMYWYRQDPGQGLRLIYYSQIVNDFQKGDIAEGYSVSREKKESFPLTVTSAQKNPTAFYLCASSIGQDSYEQYFGPGTRLTVT.